Below, 5 T cell receptor beta chains from the same sample are listed, as sequenced in a study of cytomegalovirus exposure and HLA in healthy donors. Assay: immunoSEQ multiplex PCR; the TCRdb copy retains only in-frame clones and omits some. The data show approximately 160,000 clones, with about 90% seen just once and approximately 10% held by the top ten. The material sequenced was PBMCs. The receptor source for this set is a woman in her late teens or twenties in good health and CMV-seropositive.

The sample holds a few counts of this clone. The genes are TRBV30 and TRBJ2-5; 10 positions match TRBD1. Losses at the gene ends were 1 base for V and 5 bases for J; bases not matched to a gene: 4. Germline V lookup: CDR1 GTSNPN, CDR2 SVGIG (reference sequence). This CDR3 contains 14 residues. DNA for the CDR3: TGTGCCTGGAGTGCCGGGACAGGGGTTGAGACCCAGTACTTC. Protein product: CAWSAGTGVETQYF. Full variable domain (outside the CDR3, taken from reference TRBV30 and TRBJ2-5): SQTIHQWPATLVQPVGSPLSLECTVEGTSNPNLYWYRQAAGRGLQLLFYSVGIGQISSEVPQNLSASRPQDRQFILSSKKLLLSDSGFYLCAWSAGTGVETQYFGPGTRLLVL.

The rearrangement uses TRBV18 and TRBJ1-2; D is perhaps TRBD1 (5 bases). V was shortened by 1 base and J by 6 bases, with 15 bases between the two germline ends. This CDR3 has 15 residues. Germline-derived CDR1 and CDR2 are KGHSH and LQKENI. The CDR3 sequence: CASSPLSPQGDGYTF. CDR3 nucleotides: TGTGCCAGCTCACCACTTAGTCCCCAGGGCGATGGCTACACCTTC.

This chain links TRBV11-2 with TRBJ1-1, with D possibly TRBD1 on 5 matching bases. This CDR3 comprises 15 residues. V was cut by 3 bases and J by 5 bases, with 16 bases left in between. Looked up from germline, CDR1 is SGHAT and CDR2 is FQNNGV. The CDR3 DNA sequence: TGTGCCAGCAGCTTCCGGGGGGGGAGTGATACTGAAGCTTTCTTT. Protein sequence: CASSFRGGSDTEAFF.

V is TRBV10-3 and J is TRBJ1-2; the D gene is possibly TRBD1 (6 bases). The CDR3 covers 16 residues. Germline CDR1 reads ENHRY; CDR2 reads SYGVKD. V was shortened by 0 bases and J by 6 bases, with 17 bases between the two germline ends. CDR3 nucleotide sequence: TGTGCCATCAGTGAGTCGAGTATTACAGGGAAGAATGGCTACACCTTC. Protein product: CAISESSITGKNGYTF.

The rearrangement uses TRBV6-5 and TRBJ2-7; a weak D match, TRBD2 (5 bases). The V and J ends lost 2 bases and 3 bases respectively, with 14 bases between them. CDR1 is MNHEY and CDR2 is SVGAGI in the germline V gene. The CDR3 is 15 residues long. CDR3: CASSYSGSPNYEQYF. DNA of the CDR3: TGTGCCAGCAGTTACAGCGGTAGCCCTAACTACGAGCAGTACTTC.